What follows are 23 T cell receptor beta chains derived from one specimen sequenced in a study of cytomegalovirus exposure and HLA in healthy donors. Repertoires were generated with immunoSEQ multiplex PCR, while TCRdb's copy carries only in-frame clones and drops some. The table shows around 150,000 clones, with roughly nine tenths occurring only once. Sequenced: PBMCs. These receptors came from a woman between 18 and 29 years old in good health and CMV-seropositive.

In its sample, this clone was seen a few times. The chain joins TRBV4-1 to TRBJ2-3, with TRBD1 matching 10 bases. Germline assignment: CDR1 MGHRA and CDR2 YSYEKL. This CDR3 comprises 18 residues. V shed 0 bases, J shed 1 base, and the junction held 7 bases outside the gene matches. CDR3 nucleotide sequence: TGCGCCAGCAGCCAAGATCGCTTGGACAGGGGGGGCACAGATACGCAGTATTTT. Its protein product is CASSQDRLDRGGTDTQYF.

The rearrangement links TRBV5-6 to TRBJ2-2, with D tentatively TRBD1 (6 bases). The V end was cut by 0 bases, the J end by 1 base, with 7 bases between. Germline V gene sequence: CDR1 SGHDT, CDR2 YYEEEE. The CDR3 sequence is 15 residues long. CDR3 amino acids: CASSLAQGNTGELFF. CDR3 DNA: TGTGCCAGCAGCTTGGCACAGGGGAACACCGGGGAGCTGTTTTTT.

The J gene is TRBJ1-1, the V gene TRBV10-3, with 8 bases aligning to TRBD1. CDR3 length equals 16 residues. J gave up 5 bases and V 0 bases, and 8 bases lay outside the gene matches. Germline assignment: CDR1 ENHRY and CDR2 SYGVKD. In nucleotides, the CDR3 is TGTGCCATCAGTGAGTCGACCCGGACAGGGCAGACTGAAGCTTTCTTT. Amino acids: CAISESTRTGQTEAFF.

The count of this clone is one. V usage is TRBV11-3 and J usage is TRBJ2-2; D unclear. CDR3 size: 13 residues. V was clipped by 3 bases and J by 6 bases, with 8 bases between them. Germline values: CDR1 SGHNT, CDR2 YENEEA. The CDR3 sequence: CASSFKSPGELFF. The CDR3 nucleotides read TGTGCCAGCAGCTTTAAATCCCCCGGGGAGCTGTTTTTT.

This chain connects TRBV19 to TRBJ1-5; 7 bases match TRBD1. From germline, CDR1 is LNHDA and CDR2 SQIVND (reference sequence). The CDR3 loop spans 13 amino acids. V lost 5 bases to trimming and J lost 7 bases; unmatched junction nucleotides: 5. CDR3 amino acids: CASSQTGRQPQHF. DNA of the CDR3: TGTGCCAGTAGTCAGACAGGGAGGCAGCCCCAGCATTTT.

The rearrangement links TRBV7-2 to TRBJ1-2; TRBD1 agrees at 9 bases. This CDR3 is built from 16 residues. The J segment lost 6 bases and the V segment lost 7 bases, leaving 15 bases of the junction unmatched. Germline V gene lookup returns CDR1 SGHTA and CDR2 FQGNSA. The CDR3, as DNA: TGTGCCAGCATTCCGACCCTGGGACAGGGCAATAATGGCTACACCTTC. Translation: CASIPTLGQGNNGYTF.

The gene calls are TRBV4-1 and TRBJ2-7, with 9 bases fitting TRBD1. Per the germline V gene, CDR1 is MGHRA and CDR2 is YSYEKL. The length of the CDR3 is 14 residues. V was pared by 3 bases and J by 4 bases, with 4 bases of the junction left unmatched. The CDR3 spells CASSHLDRGYEQYF. CDR3 coding DNA: TGCGCCAGCAGCCACCTCGACAGGGGGTACGAGCAGTACTTC.

V gene TRBV15 combines with J gene TRBJ1-4; D ambiguous. CDR1 and CDR2 from the germline V gene are LNHNV and YYDKDF (reference sequence). The length of the CDR3 is 11 residues. V shed 11 bases and J shed 8 bases, with 12 bases lying between them. The CDR3 loop reads CASSAGEKLFF. The CDR3 coding sequence is TGTGCCTCCTCCGCGGGCGAAAAACTGTTTTTT.

CDR3 region: CASSDRDSHSYEQYF. Here the CDR3 DNA reads TGTGCCAGTAGTGACCGGGACAGTCACTCCTACGAGCAGTACTTC. V and J are TRBV19 and TRBJ2-7, with 7 bases identical to TRBD1. CDR3 length: 15 amino acids. Trimming took 5 bases from V and 0 from J; bases not matched to a gene: 7. Per the germline V gene, CDR1 is LNHDA and CDR2 is SQIVND (reference sequence).

This clone has just one count. The CDR3 reads CASSFGGTDTQYF. In DNA, the CDR3 is TGTGCCAGCAGCTTCGGGGGCACAGATACGCAGTATTTT. The chain is built from TRBV5-6 and TRBJ2-3; a possible D gene is TRBD2 (5 bases). Germline CDR1 and CDR2: SGHDT and YYEEEE. V was cut by 2 bases and J by 1 base, with 5 bases left in between. The CDR3 spans 13 residues.

This chain uses TRBV7-8 with TRBJ1-5, with 7 bases identical to TRBD1. The V gene end was trimmed by 6 bases and the J gene end by 4 bases; junction bases not matched to a gene: 0. This CDR3 comprises 12 residues. Germline assignment: CDR1 SGHVS and CDR2 FQNEAQ. The CDR3 bases are TGTGCCAGCAGACAGGGGAATCAGCCCCAGCATTTT. Translating gives CASRQGNQPQHF. Full variable domain (outside the CDR3, taken from reference TRBV7-8 and TRBJ1-5): GAGVSQSPRYKVAKRGQDVALRCDPISGHVSLFWYQQALGQGPEFLTYFQNEAQLDKSGLPSDRFFAERPEGSVSTLKIQRTQQEDSAVYLCASRQGNQPQHFGDGTRLSIL.

The V and J genes are TRBV20-1 and TRBJ1-1, with 8 bases that match TRBD1. From germline, CDR1 is DFQATT and CDR2 SNEGSKA (reference sequence). The CDR3 totals 11 residues. The CDR3 DNA sequence: TGCAGGAATGACAGGGGCACAGAAGCTTTCTTT. Its protein is CRNDRGTEAFF.

The V call is TRBV30, the J call TRBJ2-7, with 9 bases matching TRBD1. The V gene's germline CDR1 is GTSNPN and CDR2 SVGIG (reference sequence). V shed 8 bases and J 1 base; nucleotides not matched to a gene: 9. CDR3 length: 14 amino acids. The CDR3 DNA reads as TGTGCCGGGGGACAGGGATTCGGATCCTACGAGCAGTACTTC. Its translation: CAGGQGFGSYEQYF.

The chain joins TRBV28 to TRBJ2-2, with 8 bases matching TRBD2. This CDR3 contains 16 residues. Per germline, CDR1 MDHEN and CDR2 SYDVKM. V lost 3 bases and J lost 5; bases outside the gene matches: 8. The CDR3 reads CASSLGREGLTGELFF. CDR3 nucleotides: TGTGCCAGCAGTTTGGGACGGGAGGGCCTGACCGGGGAGCTGTTTTTT.

The chain has TRBV28 and TRBJ2-7; 8 bases match TRBD2. Germline CDR1 and CDR2: MDHEN and SYDVKM. The length of the CDR3 is 14 residues. J gave up 2 bases and V 5 bases, and 5 bases lay outside the gene matches. The CDR3 loop reads CASSGGGGTYEQYF. The CDR3 DNA follows: TGTGCCAGCAGTGGGGGCGGGGGGACCTACGAGCAGTACTTC.

This clone was detected only once. The V and J genes are TRBV30 and TRBJ2-1; possible D gene TRBD1, 5 bases. In germline, CDR1 is GTSNPN, CDR2 SVGIG (reference sequence). CDR3 length: 12 residues. V lost 0 bases and J lost 15, with 15 bases in between. In nucleotides, the CDR3 is TGTGCCTGGAGTGTAAACCCAGGCCAGGGGTTCTTC. This gives the protein CAWSVNPGQGFF.

This chain connects TRBV6-1 to TRBJ2-7; possibly TRBD2 for D (5 bases). V was trimmed by 8 bases and J by 4 bases, leaving 18 bases between them. The CDR3 covers 14 residues. Looked up from germline, CDR1 is MNHNS and CDR2 is SASEGT. CDR3 region: CASLKLLGGYEQYF. The DNA for the CDR3 is TGTGCCAGCTTAAAGCTCCTAGGAGGATACGAGCAGTACTTC.

This chain joins TRBV29-1 and TRBJ2-7; weak D call: TRBD2 (7 bases). The germline gives CDR1 SQVTM, CDR2 ANQGSEA. V lost 7 bases to trimming and J lost 6 bases, with 19 bases between them. The length of the CDR3 is 13 residues. The CDR3 bases are TGCAGCGGCCGGTCCGGGGGGCATGGCGAGCAGTACTTC. Residues: CSGRSGGHGEQYF.

The chain carries TRBV5-6 and TRBJ2-3; TRBD2 agrees at 11 bases. CDR1 SGHDT and CDR2 YYEEEE come from the germline V gene. V shed 0 bases and J 2 bases; nucleotides not matched to a gene: 2. CDR3 length equals 16 residues. CDR3: CASSLGLAGHTDTQYF. The CDR3 bases are TGTGCCAGCAGCTTGGGACTAGCGGGGCACACAGATACGCAGTATTTT.

The CDR3 DNA is TGCGCCAGCAGTGACCGGGGTGGAAACACCATATATTTT. Residues: CASSDRGGNTIYF. The chain couples TRBV10-1 to TRBJ1-3, with D hard to call. Germline CDR1 WNHNN, CDR2 SYGVQD (reference sequence). The CDR3 runs to 13 residues. The V end was cut by 3 bases, the J end by 3 bases, with 6 bases between.

The chain has TRBV2 and TRBJ1-1, with D possibly TRBD1 on 6 matching bases. V was trimmed by 6 bases and J by 1 base, leaving 15 bases between them. Germline-derived CDR1 and CDR2 are SNHLY and FYNNEI. The CDR3 runs to 15 residues. The CDR3 region has the DNA TGTGCCAGCAGACCACAGGGCCGGGGGAACACTGAAGCTTTCTTT. It codes for CASRPQGRGNTEAFF.

The J gene is TRBJ1-1, the V gene TRBV10-3; perhaps TRBD1 as D (6 bases). The V gene's germline CDR1 is ENHRY and CDR2 SYGVKD. This CDR3 spans 15 amino acids. Trimming stripped 5 bases from V and 1 base from J, with 14 bases between. This CDR3 is CAISKTGSENTEAFF. CDR3 bases: TGTGCCATCAGTAAAACAGGGTCCGAGAACACTGAAGCTTTCTTT.

This chain uses TRBV19 with TRBJ1-1; D is ambiguous. This CDR3 spans 12 amino acids. Trimming pared 3 bases from V and 7 bases from J, leaving 9 bases between. Germline V lookup: CDR1 LNHDA, CDR2 SQIVND (reference sequence). CDR3 bases: TGTGCCAGTAGTATTTTTGAGGGTGAAGCTTTCTTT. Amino acids: CASSIFEGEAFF.